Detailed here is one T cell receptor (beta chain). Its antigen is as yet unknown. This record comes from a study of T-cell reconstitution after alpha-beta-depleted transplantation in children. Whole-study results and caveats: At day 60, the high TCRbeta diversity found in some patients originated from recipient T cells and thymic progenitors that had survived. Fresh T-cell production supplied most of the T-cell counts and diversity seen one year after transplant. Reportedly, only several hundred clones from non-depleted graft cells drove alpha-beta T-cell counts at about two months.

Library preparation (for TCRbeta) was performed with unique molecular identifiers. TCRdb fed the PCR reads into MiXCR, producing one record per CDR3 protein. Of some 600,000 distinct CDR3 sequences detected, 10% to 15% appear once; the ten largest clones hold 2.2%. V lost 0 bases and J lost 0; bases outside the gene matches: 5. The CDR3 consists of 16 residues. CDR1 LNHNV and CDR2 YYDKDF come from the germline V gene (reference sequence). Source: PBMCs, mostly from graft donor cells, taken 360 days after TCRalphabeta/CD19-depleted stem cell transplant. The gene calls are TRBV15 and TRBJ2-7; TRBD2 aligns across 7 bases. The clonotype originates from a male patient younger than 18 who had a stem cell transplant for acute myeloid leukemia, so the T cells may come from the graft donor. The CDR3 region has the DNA TGTGCCACCAGCAGAGATCTAGCGGTGAGCTCCTACGAGCAGTACTTC. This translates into CATSRDLAVSSYEQYF.